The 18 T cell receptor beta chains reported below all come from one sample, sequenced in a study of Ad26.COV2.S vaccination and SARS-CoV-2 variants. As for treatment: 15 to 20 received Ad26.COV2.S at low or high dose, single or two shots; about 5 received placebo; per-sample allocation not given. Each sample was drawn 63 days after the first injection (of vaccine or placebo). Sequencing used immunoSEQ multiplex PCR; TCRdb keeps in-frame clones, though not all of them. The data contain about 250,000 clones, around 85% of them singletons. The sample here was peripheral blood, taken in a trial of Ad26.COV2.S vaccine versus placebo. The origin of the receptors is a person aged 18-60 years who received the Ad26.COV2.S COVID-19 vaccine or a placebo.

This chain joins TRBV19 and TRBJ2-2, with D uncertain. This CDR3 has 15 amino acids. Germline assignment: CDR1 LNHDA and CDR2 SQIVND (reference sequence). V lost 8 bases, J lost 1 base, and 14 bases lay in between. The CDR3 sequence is CASASVDLNTGELFF. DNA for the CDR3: TGTGCCAGTGCCTCGGTAGATTTGAACACCGGGGAGCTGTTTTTT. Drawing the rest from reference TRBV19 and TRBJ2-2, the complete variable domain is DGGITQSPKYLFRKEGQNVTLSCEQNLNHDAMYWYRQDPGQGLRLIYYSQIVNDFQKGDIAEGYSVSREKKESFPLTVTSAQKNPTAFYLCASASVDLNTGELFFGEGSRLTVL.

The DNA for the CDR3 is TGCGCCAGCAGCCAAGATGGACCTCCGAGACAGCTGTTTTTT. It encodes CASSQDGPPRQLFF. J is TRBJ2-2 and V is TRBV4-1, with unresolved D. Germline-derived CDR1 and CDR2 are MGHRA and YSYEKL. V shed 0 bases and J shed 12 bases, with 14 bases lying between them. CDR3 length equals 14 residues.

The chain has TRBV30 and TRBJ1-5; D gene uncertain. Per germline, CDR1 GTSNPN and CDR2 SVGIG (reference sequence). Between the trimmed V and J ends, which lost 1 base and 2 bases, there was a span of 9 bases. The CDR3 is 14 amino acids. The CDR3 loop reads CAWSDGVGNQPQHF. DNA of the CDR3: TGTGCCTGGAGTGATGGGGTAGGCAATCAGCCCCAGCATTTT.

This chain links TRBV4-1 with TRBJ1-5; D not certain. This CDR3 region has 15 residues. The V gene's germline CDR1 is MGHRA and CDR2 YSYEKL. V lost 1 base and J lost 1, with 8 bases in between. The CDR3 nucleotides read TGCGCCAGCAGCCAAGTCGGGCAGAGCAATCAGCCCCAGCATTTT. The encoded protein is CASSQVGQSNQPQHF.

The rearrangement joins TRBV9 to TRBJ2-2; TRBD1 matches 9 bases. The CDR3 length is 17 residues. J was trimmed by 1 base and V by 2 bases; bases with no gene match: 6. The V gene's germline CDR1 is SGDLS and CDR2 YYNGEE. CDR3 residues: CASSVQTGGRNTGELFF. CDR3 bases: TGTGCCAGCAGCGTTCAGACAGGGGGAAGGAACACCGGGGAGCTGTTTTTT.

Here the CDR3 reads CASSPGTGGKDTQYF. The CDR3 coding sequence is TGCGCCAGCAGCCCGGGGACAGGGGGCAAAGATACGCAGTATTTT. V gene TRBV4-3 combines with J gene TRBJ2-3, with 12 positions matching TRBD1. Per the germline V gene, CDR1 is LGHNA and CDR2 is YSLEER. J lost 5 bases, V lost 4 bases, and 4 bases had no gene match. CDR3 length: 15 amino acids.

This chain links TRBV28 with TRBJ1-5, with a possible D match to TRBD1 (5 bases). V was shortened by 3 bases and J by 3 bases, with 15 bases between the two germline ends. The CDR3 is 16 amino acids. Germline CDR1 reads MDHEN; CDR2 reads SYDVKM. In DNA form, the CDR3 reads TGTGCCAGCAGTTTTCCCCGGGGACGGTACAATCAGCCCCAGCATTTT. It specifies CASSFPRGRYNQPQHF.

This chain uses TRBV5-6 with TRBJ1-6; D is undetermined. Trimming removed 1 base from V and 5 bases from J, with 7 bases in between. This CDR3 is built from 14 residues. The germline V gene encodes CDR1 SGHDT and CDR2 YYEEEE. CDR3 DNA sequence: TGTGCCAGCAGCTTGAGGGATAATAATTCACCCCTCCACTTT. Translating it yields CASSLRDNNSPLHF.

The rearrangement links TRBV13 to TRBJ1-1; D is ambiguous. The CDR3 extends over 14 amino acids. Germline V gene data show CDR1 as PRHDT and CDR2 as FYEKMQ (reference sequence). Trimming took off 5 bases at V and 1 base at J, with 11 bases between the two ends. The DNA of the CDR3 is TGTGCCAGCAGCACCCTAAACAAGAACACTGAAGCTTTCTTT. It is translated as CASSTLNKNTEAFF.

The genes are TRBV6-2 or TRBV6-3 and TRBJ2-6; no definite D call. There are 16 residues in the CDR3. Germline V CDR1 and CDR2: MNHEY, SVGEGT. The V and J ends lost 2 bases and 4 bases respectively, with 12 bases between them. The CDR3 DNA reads TGTGCCAGCAGTTACGACCGGCTTAAAGGGGCCAACGTCCTGACTTTC. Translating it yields CASSYDRLKGANVLTF.

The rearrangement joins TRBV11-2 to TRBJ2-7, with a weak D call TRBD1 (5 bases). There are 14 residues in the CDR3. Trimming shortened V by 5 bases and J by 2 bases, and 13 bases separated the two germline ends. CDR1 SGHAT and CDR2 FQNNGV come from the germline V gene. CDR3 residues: CASSRDRTTYEQYF. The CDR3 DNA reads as TGTGCCAGCAGCCGAGACAGAACAACCTACGAGCAGTACTTC.

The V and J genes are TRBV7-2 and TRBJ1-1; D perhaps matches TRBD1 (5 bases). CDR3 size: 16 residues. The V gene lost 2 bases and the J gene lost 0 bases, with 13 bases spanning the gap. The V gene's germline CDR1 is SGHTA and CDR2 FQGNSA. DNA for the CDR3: TGTGCCAGCAGCTTATCACCCGGGACGGTGAACACTGAAGCTTTCTTT. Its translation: CASSLSPGTVNTEAFF.

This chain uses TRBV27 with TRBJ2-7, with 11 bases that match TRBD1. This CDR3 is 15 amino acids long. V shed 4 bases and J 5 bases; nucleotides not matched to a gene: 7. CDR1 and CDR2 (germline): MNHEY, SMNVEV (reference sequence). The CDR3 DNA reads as TGTGCCAGCAGTTCCCGGACAGGGGGCACCCACGAGCAGTACTTC. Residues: CASSSRTGGTHEQYF.

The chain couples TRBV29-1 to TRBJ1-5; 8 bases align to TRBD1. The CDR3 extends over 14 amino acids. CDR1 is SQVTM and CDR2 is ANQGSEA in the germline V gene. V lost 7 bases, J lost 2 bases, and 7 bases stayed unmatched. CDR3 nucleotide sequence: TGCAGCGCCCGGACAGGGCCTGGCAATCAGCCCCAGCATTTT. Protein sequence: CSARTGPGNQPQHF. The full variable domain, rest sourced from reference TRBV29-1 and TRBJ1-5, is SAVISQKPSRDICQRGTSLTIQCQVDSQVTMMFWYRQQPGQSLTLIATANQGSEATYESGFVIDKFPISRPNLTFSTLTVSNMSPEDSSIYLCSARTGPGNQPQHFGDGTRLSIL.

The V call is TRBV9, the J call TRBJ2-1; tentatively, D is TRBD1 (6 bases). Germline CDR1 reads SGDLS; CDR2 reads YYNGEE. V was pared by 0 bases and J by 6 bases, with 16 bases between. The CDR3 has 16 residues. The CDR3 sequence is CASSVASWGRGNEQFF. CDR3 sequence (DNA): TGTGCCAGCAGCGTAGCTAGTTGGGGCAGGGGCAATGAGCAGTTCTTC.

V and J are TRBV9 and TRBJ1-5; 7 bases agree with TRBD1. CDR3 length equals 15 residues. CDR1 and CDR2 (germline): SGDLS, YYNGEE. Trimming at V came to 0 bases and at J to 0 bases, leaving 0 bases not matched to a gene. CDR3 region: CASSVEGASNQPQHF. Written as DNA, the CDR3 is TGTGCCAGCAGCGTAGAGGGGGCTAGCAATCAGCCCCAGCATTTT.

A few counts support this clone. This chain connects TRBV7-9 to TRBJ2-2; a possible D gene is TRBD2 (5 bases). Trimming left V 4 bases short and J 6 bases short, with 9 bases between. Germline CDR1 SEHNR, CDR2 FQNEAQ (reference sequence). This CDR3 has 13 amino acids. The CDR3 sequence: CASSSAGAGELFF. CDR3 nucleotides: TGTGCCAGCAGCTCCGCCGGGGCCGGGGAGCTGTTTTTT.

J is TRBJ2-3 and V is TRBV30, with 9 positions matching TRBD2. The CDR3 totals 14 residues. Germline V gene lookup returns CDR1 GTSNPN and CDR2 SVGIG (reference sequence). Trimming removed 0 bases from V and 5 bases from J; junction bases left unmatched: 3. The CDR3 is CAWSVAGGGDTQYF. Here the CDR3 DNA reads TGTGCCTGGAGTGTTGCGGGAGGGGGAGATACGCAGTATTTT.